This entry features one T cell receptor beta chain sequence. The data stem from a study of blood T cell repertoires in COVID-19. Overall study context: T cells, B-cell-depleted T cells, or PBMCs supplied cDNA or gDNA.

From germline, CDR1 is KGHSH and CDR2 LQKENI. Trimming removed 3 bases from V and 1 base from J, with 12 bases in between. CDR3 size: 15 residues. In the original analysis: Nucleated cell number was recorded as an estimate derived from reference gene primer amplification. TCRdb's copy holds only in-frame clones and misses some; the assay was immunoSEQ multiplex PCR. The DNA was the basis for D and trimming; V, J and clone size are from that table. The repertoire holds under 50,000 clones, with about nine tenths as singletons. This sequence joins TRBV18 and TRBJ1-1; maybe TRBD1 (6 bases). This TCR came from a human donor in a cohort sampled during active COVID-19. Input material: peripheral blood. CDR3 residues: CASSPRGGKNTEAFF. In DNA, the CDR3 is TGTGCCAGCTCACCCCGGGGGGGCAAGAACACTGAAGCTTTCTTT.